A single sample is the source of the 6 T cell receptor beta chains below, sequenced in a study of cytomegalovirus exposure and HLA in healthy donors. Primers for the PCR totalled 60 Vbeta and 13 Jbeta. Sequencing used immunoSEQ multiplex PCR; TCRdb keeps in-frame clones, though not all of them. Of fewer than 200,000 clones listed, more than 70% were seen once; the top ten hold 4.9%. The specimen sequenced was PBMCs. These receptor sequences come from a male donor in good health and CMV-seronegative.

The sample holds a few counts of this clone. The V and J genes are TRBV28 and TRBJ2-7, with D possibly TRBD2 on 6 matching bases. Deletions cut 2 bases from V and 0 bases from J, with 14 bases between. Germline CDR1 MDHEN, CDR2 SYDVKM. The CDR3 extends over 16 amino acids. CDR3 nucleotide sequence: TGTGCCAGCAGTTTAAGTTCCGACGGGAGCTCCTACGAGCAGTACTTC. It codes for CASSLSSDGSSYEQYF.

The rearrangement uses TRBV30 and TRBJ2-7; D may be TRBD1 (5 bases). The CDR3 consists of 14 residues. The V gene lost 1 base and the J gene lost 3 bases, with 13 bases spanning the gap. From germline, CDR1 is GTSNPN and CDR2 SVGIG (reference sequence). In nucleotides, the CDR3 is TGTGCCTGGAGTGCTCAGGGTTCCCTCTACGAGCAGTACTTC. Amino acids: CAWSAQGSLYEQYF.

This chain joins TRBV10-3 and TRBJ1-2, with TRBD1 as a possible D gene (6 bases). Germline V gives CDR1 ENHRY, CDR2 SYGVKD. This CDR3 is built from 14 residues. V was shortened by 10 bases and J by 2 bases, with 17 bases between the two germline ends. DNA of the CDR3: TGTGCCACCTTGGGGGGGACATTAAACTATGGCTACACCTTC. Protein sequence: CATLGGTLNYGYTF.

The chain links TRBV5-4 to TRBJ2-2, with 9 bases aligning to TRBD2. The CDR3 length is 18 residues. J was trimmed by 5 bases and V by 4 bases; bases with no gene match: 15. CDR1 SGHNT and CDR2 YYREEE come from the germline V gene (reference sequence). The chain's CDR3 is CASSGGRGGLTGTGELFF. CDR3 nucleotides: TGTGCCAGCAGCGGTGGGCGGGGGGGCTTGACCGGGACCGGGGAGCTGTTTTTT.

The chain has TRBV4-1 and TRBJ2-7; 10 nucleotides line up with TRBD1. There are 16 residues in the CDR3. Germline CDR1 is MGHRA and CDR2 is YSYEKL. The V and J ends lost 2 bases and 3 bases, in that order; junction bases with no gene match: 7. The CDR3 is CASSQTARDRGYEQYF. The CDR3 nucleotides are TGCGCCAGCAGCCAAACGGCGCGGGACAGGGGCTACGAGCAGTACTTC.

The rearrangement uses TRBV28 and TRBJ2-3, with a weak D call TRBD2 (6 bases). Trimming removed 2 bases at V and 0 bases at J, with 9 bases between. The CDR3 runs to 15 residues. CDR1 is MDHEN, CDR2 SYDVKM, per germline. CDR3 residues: CASSLGGMSTDTQYF. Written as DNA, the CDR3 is TGTGCCAGCAGTTTAGGGGGGATGAGCACAGATACGCAGTATTTT.